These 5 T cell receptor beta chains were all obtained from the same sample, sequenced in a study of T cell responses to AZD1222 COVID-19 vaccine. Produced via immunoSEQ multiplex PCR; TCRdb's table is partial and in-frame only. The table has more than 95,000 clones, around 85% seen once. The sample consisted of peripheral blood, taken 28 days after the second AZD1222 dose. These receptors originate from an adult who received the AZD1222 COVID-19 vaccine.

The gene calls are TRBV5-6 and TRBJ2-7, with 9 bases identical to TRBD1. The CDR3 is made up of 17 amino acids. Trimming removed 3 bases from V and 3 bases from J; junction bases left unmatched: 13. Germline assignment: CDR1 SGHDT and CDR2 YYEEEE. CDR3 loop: CASSSSRWTGVLYEQYF. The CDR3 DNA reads TGTGCCAGCAGCTCCTCCCGGTGGACAGGGGTCCTCTACGAGCAGTACTTC. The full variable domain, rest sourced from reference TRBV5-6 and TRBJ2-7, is DAGVTQSPTHLIKTRGQQVTLRCSPKSGHDTVSWYQQALGQGPQFIFQYYEEEERQRGNFPDRFSGHQFPNYSSELNVNALLLGDSALYLCASSSSRWTGVLYEQYFGPGTRLTVT.

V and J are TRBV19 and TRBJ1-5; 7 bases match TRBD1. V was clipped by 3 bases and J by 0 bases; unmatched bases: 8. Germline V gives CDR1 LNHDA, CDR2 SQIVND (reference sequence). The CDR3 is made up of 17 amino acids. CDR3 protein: CASSIRTGIYSNQPQHF. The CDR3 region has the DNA TGTGCCAGTAGTATTAGGACAGGAATATATAGCAATCAGCCCCAGCATTTT. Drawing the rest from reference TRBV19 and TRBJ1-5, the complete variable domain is DGGITQSPKYLFRKEGQNVTLSCEQNLNHDAMYWYRQDPGQGLRLIYYSQIVNDFQKGDIAEGYSVSREKKESFPLTVTSAQKNPTAFYLCASSIRTGIYSNQPQHFGDGTRLSIL.

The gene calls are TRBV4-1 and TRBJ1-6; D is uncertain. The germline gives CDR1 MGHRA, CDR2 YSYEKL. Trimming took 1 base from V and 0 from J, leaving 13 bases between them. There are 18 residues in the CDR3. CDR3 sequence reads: CASSQVSPSVSYNSPLHF. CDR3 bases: TGCGCCAGCAGCCAAGTTAGCCCATCCGTCTCCTATAATTCACCCCTCCACTTT.

The CDR3 DNA reads TGTGCCAGCCGGAAAACAGGGGACACTGAAGCTTTCTTT. Amino acid sequence: CASRKTGDTEAFF. V and J are TRBV2 and TRBJ1-1; 7 positions agree with TRBD1. This CDR3 has 13 amino acids. Germline CDR1 and CDR2: SNHLY and FYNNEI. V lost 8 bases and J lost 3; bases outside the gene matches: 6.

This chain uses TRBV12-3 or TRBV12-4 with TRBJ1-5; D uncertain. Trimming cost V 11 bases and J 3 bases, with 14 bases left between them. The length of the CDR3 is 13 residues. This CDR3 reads CASKRDYNQPQHF. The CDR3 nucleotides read TGTGCCTCAAAGCGGGATTACAATCAGCCCCAGCATTTT.